This T cell receptor (beta chain) was sequenced during a study of tumor-infiltrating lymphocytes in primary liver carcinoma. RNA was extracted from whole blood without cell sorting, alongside germline DNA. TCR beta cDNA was prepared out of 500 ng total RNA by means of a constant-region primer. Nested multiplex PCR, run for three rounds with slightly modified ARM-PCR, yielded TCR beta libraries. TRBV1-TRBV30 forward primers and a C-beta reverse primer were used in the first two PCR rounds, which each ran for about 10 cycles. Using its own MiXCR run on the multiplex PCR reads, TCRdb lists one record per CDR3 protein. Here the sample spans hundreds of thousands of distinct CDR3 sequences, 58% being singletons. Comment on this clonotype: The junction does not match germline at one end; this may be a read error.

The CDR3 spans 13 residues. Germline CDR1 reads MGHRA; CDR2 reads YSYEKL. The gene calls are TRBV4-1 and TRBJ2-1, with D possibly matching TRBD2 (6 bases). Sequenced: peripheral blood. This clonotype was sampled from a woman aged 30 to 39 with primary liver carcinoma and hepatitis B virus infection. The CDR3 bases are TGCGCCAACAACCAGGACTACTACAATGTGCAGTTCTTC. This encodes CANNQDYYNVQFF.